This is a list of T cell receptor beta chains from one sample in a study of glioma-infiltrating T cells. TCRdb ran MiXCR on the multiplex PCR reads and lists one entry per CDR3 protein. The table includes around 140,000 distinct CDR3 sequences, more than 35% detected once. The sample taken for sequencing was glioma tissue, nonneoplastic brain tissue, or PBMCs (not recorded which). The receptors here all came from a human donor with low-grade glioma or glioblastoma, undergoing nonglioma brain surgery, or in good health (not recorded which). Each CDR3 is given without its conserved first and last residue.

>TRBV29-1|TRBJ2-3
SVEDDESGAQY
>TRBV4-2|TRBJ2-1
ASLSGIAGGSNEQF
>TRBV4-1|TRBJ1-1
ASSQEGLNTEAF
>TRBV6-2/TRBV6-3|TRBJ1-1
ASSYPGTGNTEAF
>TRBV6-5|TRBJ2-4
ASRLDSSSYNEQC
>TRBV4-2|TRBJ1-2
ASSQGGQYGYT
>TRBV4-2|TRBJ1-6
ASSQVTGNSPLH
>TRBV20-1|TRBJ1-5
SAKDRLDQPQH
>TRBV13|TRBJ2-7
ASSDPYSTSKPYEQY
>TRBV6-5|TRBJ1-1
ASSYSAGAHTEAF
>TRBV6-1|TRBJ2-3
ASSSTPDTQY
>TRBV4-1|TRBJ1-3
ASSQDGAPGNTIY
>TRBV6-2/TRBV6-3|TRBJ1-2
ASSYAGQQGYT
>TRBV4-1|TRBJ2-3
ASSQLLRGQADTQY
>TRBV7-2|TRBJ2-7
ASSLVGLAASYEQY